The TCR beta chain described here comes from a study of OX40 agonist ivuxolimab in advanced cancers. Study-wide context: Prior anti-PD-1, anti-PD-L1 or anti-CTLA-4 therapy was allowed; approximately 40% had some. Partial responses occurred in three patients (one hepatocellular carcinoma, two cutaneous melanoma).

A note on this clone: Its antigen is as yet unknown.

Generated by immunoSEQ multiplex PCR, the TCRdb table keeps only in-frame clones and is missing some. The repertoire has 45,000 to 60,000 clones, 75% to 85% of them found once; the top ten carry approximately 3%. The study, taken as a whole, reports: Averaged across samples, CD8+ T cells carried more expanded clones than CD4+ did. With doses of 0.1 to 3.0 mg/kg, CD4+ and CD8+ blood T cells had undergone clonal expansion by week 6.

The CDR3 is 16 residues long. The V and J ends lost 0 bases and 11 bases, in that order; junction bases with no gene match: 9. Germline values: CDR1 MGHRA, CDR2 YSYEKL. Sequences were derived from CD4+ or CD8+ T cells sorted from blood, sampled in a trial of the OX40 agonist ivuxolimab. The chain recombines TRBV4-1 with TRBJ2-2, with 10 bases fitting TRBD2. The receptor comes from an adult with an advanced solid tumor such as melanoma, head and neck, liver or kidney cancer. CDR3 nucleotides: TGCGCCAGCAGCCAAGATGAGACTAGCGGGTACCTCGAGCTGTTTTTT. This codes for CASSQDETSGYLELFF.